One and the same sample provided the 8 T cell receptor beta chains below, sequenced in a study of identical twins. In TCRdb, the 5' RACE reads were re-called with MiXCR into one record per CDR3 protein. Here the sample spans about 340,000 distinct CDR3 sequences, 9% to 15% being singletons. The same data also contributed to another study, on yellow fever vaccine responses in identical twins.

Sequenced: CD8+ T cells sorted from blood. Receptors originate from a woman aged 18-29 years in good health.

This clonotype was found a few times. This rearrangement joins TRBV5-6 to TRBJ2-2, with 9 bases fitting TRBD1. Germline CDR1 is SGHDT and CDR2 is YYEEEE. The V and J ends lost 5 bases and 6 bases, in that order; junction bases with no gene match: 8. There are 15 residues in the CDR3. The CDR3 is CASSYGTGLAGELFF. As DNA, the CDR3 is TGTGCCAGCAGTTACGGGACAGGGCTCGCCGGGGAGCTGTTTTTT.

CDR3 protein: CASTDRGNTEAFF. For the CDR3, the DNA is TGCGCCAGCACGGACAGGGGGAACACTGAAGCTTTCTTT. This chain uses TRBV5-1 with TRBJ1-1; 9 positions match TRBD1. Germline CDR1 SGHRS, CDR2 YFSETQ. Trimming removed 6 bases from V and 1 base from J; junction bases left unmatched: 1. This CDR3 has 13 amino acids.

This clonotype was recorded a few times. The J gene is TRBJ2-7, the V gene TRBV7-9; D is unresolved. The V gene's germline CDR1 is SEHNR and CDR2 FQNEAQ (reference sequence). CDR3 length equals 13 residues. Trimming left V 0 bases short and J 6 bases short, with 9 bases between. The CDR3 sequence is CASSLAGSTEQYF. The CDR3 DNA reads TGTGCCAGCAGCTTAGCGGGCTCAACCGAGCAGTACTTC.

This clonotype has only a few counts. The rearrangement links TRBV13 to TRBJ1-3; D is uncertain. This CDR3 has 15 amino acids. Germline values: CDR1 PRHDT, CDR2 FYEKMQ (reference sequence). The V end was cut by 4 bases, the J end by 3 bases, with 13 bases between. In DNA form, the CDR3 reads TGTGCCAGCAGCTCCAACGTCGGGGTTGGAAACACCATATATTTT. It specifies CASSSNVGVGNTIYF.

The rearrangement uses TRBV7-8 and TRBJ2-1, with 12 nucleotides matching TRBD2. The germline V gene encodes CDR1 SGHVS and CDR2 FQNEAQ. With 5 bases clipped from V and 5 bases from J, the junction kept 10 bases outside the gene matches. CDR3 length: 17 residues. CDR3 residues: CASSRGLAGLVDNEQFF. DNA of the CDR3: TGTGCCAGCAGCCGCGGACTAGCGGGACTGGTCGACAATGAGCAGTTCTTC.

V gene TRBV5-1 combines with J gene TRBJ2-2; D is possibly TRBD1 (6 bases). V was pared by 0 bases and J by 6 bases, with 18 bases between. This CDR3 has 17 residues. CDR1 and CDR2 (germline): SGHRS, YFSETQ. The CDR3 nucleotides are TGCGCCAGCAGCTTGGTCGGGGCAGGGGAGATATCCGGGGAGCTGTTTTTT. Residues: CASSLVGAGEISGELFF.

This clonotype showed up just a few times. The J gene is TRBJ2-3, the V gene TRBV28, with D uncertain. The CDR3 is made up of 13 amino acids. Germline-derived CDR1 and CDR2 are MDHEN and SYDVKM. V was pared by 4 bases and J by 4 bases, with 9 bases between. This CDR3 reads CASSSDHADTQYF. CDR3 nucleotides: TGTGCCAGCAGTTCAGACCACGCAGATACGCAGTATTTT.

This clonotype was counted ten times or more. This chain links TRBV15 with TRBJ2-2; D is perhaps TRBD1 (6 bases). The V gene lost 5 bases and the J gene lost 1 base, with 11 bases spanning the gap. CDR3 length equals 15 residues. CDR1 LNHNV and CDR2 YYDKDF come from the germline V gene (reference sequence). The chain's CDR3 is CATSEPDRNTGELFF. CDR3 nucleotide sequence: TGTGCCACCAGCGAACCGGACAGGAACACCGGGGAGCTGTTTTTT.